The present TCR beta chain was sequenced within a study of T cells after yellow fever vaccination. The overall study: When fractions had low cell numbers, they were prepared with SMART-Seq v4 Ultra Low Input.

TCRdb reprocessed the 5' RACE reads via MiXCR and lists one record per CDR3 protein. The table has approximately 160,000 distinct CDR3 sequences, approximately 9.7% seen once. Study-wide results and limits: A limited proportion of clonotypes was detected within both the CD4 and CD8 compartments.

This clonotype came up a few times. Its cognate antigen is unknown. The V gene's germline CDR1 is SGHVS and CDR2 FNYEAQ. V was shortened by 5 bases and J by 4 bases, with 12 bases between the two germline ends. This CDR3 is built from 14 residues. The chain joins TRBV7-6 to TRBJ1-5; D is possibly TRBD1 (5 bases). The sequences come from CD8+ T cells sorted from PBMCs, collected 45 days after the yellow fever booster vaccination. This clonotype was obtained from a man younger than 35 who received the YFV17D yellow fever vaccine. CDR3 protein: CASSPGGGNQPQHF. For the CDR3, the DNA is TGTGCCAGCAGCCCAGGTGGGGGTAATCAGCCCCAGCATTTT.